The present T cell receptor beta chain was sequenced within a study of blood T cell repertoires in COVID-19. About the research overall: PBMCs, B-cell-depleted T cells, or T cells were the source of the cDNA or gDNA that made up the material.

The CDR3 length is 15 residues. V lost 6 bases and J lost 1, with 10 bases in between. Germline CDR1 SNHLY, CDR2 FYNNEI. Sequencing used immunoSEQ multiplex PCR; TCRdb keeps in-frame clones, though not all of them. Among about 160,000 clones, 75% to 80% were seen once, and the ten largest hold more than 11%. The sequenced sample consisted of peripheral blood. The chain carries TRBV2 and TRBJ2-6; a possible D gene is TRBD1 (5 bases). The receptor was derived from an elderly woman with acute or convalescent COVID-19. As DNA, the CDR3 is TGTGCCAGCAGACCGACAGTTTCTGGGGCCAACGTCCTGACTTTC. Translation: CASRPTVSGANVLTF. The full variable domain, its missing parts supplied by reference TRBV2 and TRBJ2-6, is EPEVTQTPSHQVTQMGQEVILRCVPISNHLYFYWYRQILGQKVEFLVSFYNNEISEKSEIFDDQFSVERPDGSNFTLKIRSTKLEDSAMYFCASRPTVSGANVLTFGAGSRLTVL.